A selection of T cell receptor beta chains follows, all from one sample in a study of cytomegalovirus exposure and HLA in healthy donors. Only in-frame clones appear in the TCRdb table, and some are missing; sequencing was by immunoSEQ multiplex PCR. The sample contains roughly 170,000 clones, around 79% of which appear only once. Sequenced: PBMCs. These receptors were obtained from a female donor in good health and CMV-seronegative. CDR3s leave out the opening cysteine and the closing phenylalanine or tryptophan.

CDR3 | V
ASSLGAGGSTDTQY | TRBV11-2
ASSQGDRVGEQY | TRBV7-7
ASSPQTGEGEQF | TRBV27
ASSYVGLATDTQY | TRBV6-5
ASSDLAGSYNEQF | TRBV6-4
ASSLDQEVEQY | TRBV5-4
ASSFGQGPADTQY | TRBV19
ASRRVREAAYEQY | TRBV5-1
ASSSYRNRGYEQY | TRBV7-2
ASSQGRDSGQY | TRBV4-2
ASSLSGVGNTIY | TRBV7-9
ASEELRGNEQF | TRBV25-1
ASCPDGGEKLF | TRBV2
ASSRSGSFGTGELF | TRBV19
ASSQDRAGSPLH | TRBV18
ASSLGGQGYEQY | TRBV7-9
ASSPGGQGPSYGYT | TRBV4-1
ASSYSSPAANEKLF | TRBV6-5
ASTGGLIANYGYT | TRBV7-8
ASTQPGGRALDTQY | TRBV7-2
ASLRRGGGEETQY | TRBV6-6
ASSQVLSLASGTTDTQY | TRBV14
ASSDPGTPDNEQF | TRBV6-1
ASSLGDRNSYEQY | TRBV28
AWSRQGAGIQY | TRBV30
ASSRRQGVDIGETQY | TRBV4-2
SVAGTAGSYEQY | TRBV29-1
ASSSGGSRTGELF | TRBV27
ATSRDQGEPQH | TRBV15
ASSLEGAQAF | TRBV4-3
ASSPPGTREETQY | TRBV18
ASSALAGGYTGELF | TRBV19
ASSQEAGPEAF | TRBV4-1
ASSTGVTDTQY | TRBV19
ASSRETGVLSPLH | TRBV7-2
ASSFSRDKGIQY | TRBV6-5
AWSPGTGANEKLF | TRBV30
ASSWDRGQGNTIY | TRBV2
ASSREAAGELF | TRBV5-1
ASSSPQGYSGYT | TRBV19
ASTGGRLVPPYEQY | TRBV28
ASSDSRLFNQPQH | TRBV6-4
ASSLEQVGGTQY | TRBV7-9
ASSAVQGDSGANVLT | TRBV5-4
ASSLGGLLQETQY | TRBV7-9
ASSERGQGQPQH | TRBV10-2
ASSFPGQGYNEQF | TRBV5-4
ASSESRGRGNTIY | TRBV25-1
ASAAGREKLF | TRBV5-8
ASSDIWANEQY | TRBV10-1